These T cell receptor beta chains were read from a single sample in a study of shared T cell receptors in the human thymus. Produced via immunoSEQ multiplex PCR; TCRdb's table is partial and in-frame only. This sample has under 700,000 clones, with about 80% found just once. This same sample was also part of a study on human thymus T cells.

The sample comprised thymocytes. The receptors originated from a boy in the first two years of life with a congenital heart defect. Both conserved end residues are part of each CDR3. D genes are given only for firm matches. Not every row has a clone size; where given, it reads once, few, many or a size class.

J gene | D gene | V gene | clone size | CDR3 DNA | CDR3 protein
TRBJ2-7 | TRBD1 | TRBV13 | NA | TGTGCCAGCAGCTTAAGGGGACAGATTAGCTCCTACGAGCAGTACTTC | CASSLRGQISSYEQYF
TRBJ1-5 | NA | TRBV7-9 | NA | TGTGCCAGCAGCTTGGGGCTGGAGGGGCGGAATCAGCCCCAGCATTTT | CASSLGLEGRNQPQHF
TRBJ2-2 | NA | TRBV27 | NA | TGTGCCAGCAGTTTAACGAGGACCGGGGAGCTGTTTTTT | CASSLTRTGELFF
TRBJ1-2 | NA | TRBV5-4 | NA | TGTGCCAGCAGCTTGGTGGGCCGGGGGGATTGCTATGGCTACACCTTC | CASSLVGRGDCYGYTF
TRBJ2-7 | NA | TRBV5-1 | NA | TGCGCCAGCAGCTTGGAGGGGCTTGGCTACGAGCAGTACTTC | CASSLEGLGYEQYF
TRBJ2-5 | TRBD1 | TRBV5-5 | NA | TGTGCCAGCAGCCAGGGGGCGGATTGGGAGACCCAGTACTTC | CASSQGADWETQYF
TRBJ1-1 | NA | TRBV28 | NA | TGTGCCAGCAGTTTATCCCCCGGGGAACGGGACCCCGAAGGGGGCACTGAAGCTTTCTTT | CASSLSPGERDPEGGTEAFF
TRBJ2-4 | NA | TRBV19 | NA | TGTGCCAGTAGTTCGGTCAAGGGGGACATTCAGTACTTC | CASSSVKGDIQYF
TRBJ1-1 | NA | TRBV29-1 | NA | TGCAGCGGTAACAGGTCACCCACTGAAGCTTTCTTT | CSGNRSPTEAFF
TRBJ2-1 | NA | TRBV30 | NA | TGTGCCTGGAGTCCCCTCCCAGTACAGTTCTTC | CAWSPLPVQFF
TRBJ2-5 | TRBD2 | TRBV28 | NA | TGTGCCAGCAGTCTGTTTATAAAGCGGGGGGGGACCCAGTACTTC | CASSLFIKRGGTQYF
TRBJ1-2 | NA | TRBV21-1 | NA | TGTGCCAGCCCCCCGGACAGGGGGGTTTATGGGACGGACTATGGCTACACCTTC | CASPPDRGVYGTDYGYTF
TRBJ1-2 | NA | TRBV5-6 | NA | TGTGCCAGCAGCTTGTCAGGGGACACCTATGGCTACACCTTC | CASSLSGDTYGYTF
TRBJ2-1 | NA | TRBV30 | NA | TGTGCCTGGAGCTCCACCGGGACTTCTGAGCAGTTCTTC | CAWSSTGTSEQFF
TRBJ1-1 | TRBD1 | TRBV11-3 | NA | TGTGCCAGCAGTCCACGGGACAGGCCCTTAGTCACTGAAGCTTTCTTT | CASSPRDRPLVTEAFF
TRBJ2-7 | NA | TRBV5-4 | NA | TGTGCCAGCAGCGGGGGACAGGGTGCAGCGGGAGGCCCCTACGAGCAGTACTTC | CASSGGQGAAGGPYEQYF
TRBJ1-1 | TRBD1 | TRBV14 | NA | TGTGCCAATAGGGGGCGGAACACTGAAGCTTTCTTT | CANRGRNTEAFF
TRBJ2-5 | TRBD2 | TRBV25-1 | few | TGTGCCAGCAGTGGTGCTAGCGGGAGGGCCGGGGAGACCCAGTACTTC | CASSGASGRAGETQYF
TRBJ2-1 | NA | TRBV18 | NA | TGTGCCAGCTCACCCAGACAGGTCCTTTACAATGAGCAGTTCTTC | CASSPRQVLYNEQFF
TRBJ2-1 | NA | TRBV19 | few | TGTGCCAGTAGTATAGGGTGGCGCGGTAGCTCCTACAATGAGCAGTTCTTC | CASSIGWRGSSYNEQFF
TRBJ1-1 | TRBD1 | TRBV25-1 | NA | TGTGCCAGCAGTGCCCTGGACAGGGAGGACACTGAAGCTTTCTTT | CASSALDREDTEAFF
TRBJ2-3 | NA | TRBV12-5 | NA | TGTGCTAGTGGTTTGGTCCAGGGCGCAGATACGCAGTATTTT | CASGLVQGADTQYF
TRBJ2-7 | NA | TRBV19 | NA | TGTGCCAGTAGTAGGGAGCGCGGCTACGAGCAGTACTTC | CASSRERGYEQYF
TRBJ2-7 | TRBD1 | TRBV5-6 | NA | TGTGCCAGCAGCCACCGGGACAGGGCCTCCTACGAGCAGTACTTC | CASSHRDRASYEQYF
TRBJ2-3 | TRBD1 | TRBV6-1 | NA | TGTGCCAGCAGGGGGACAGGGGGGGGCACAGATACGCAGTATTTT | CASRGTGGGTDTQYF
TRBJ2-7 | TRBD2 | TRBV14 | NA | TGTGCCAGCAGCCCTAGCGGGGAGAGCTCCTACGAGCAGTACTTC | CASSPSGESSYEQYF
TRBJ2-1 | TRBD2 | TRBV7-9 | NA | TGTGCCAGCAGCTTTGGGCTAGCGGGAGAAAACAATGAGCAGTTCTTC | CASSFGLAGENNEQFF
TRBJ2-1 | TRBD1 | TRBV29-1 | NA | TGCAGCGTTGGGGGGGACAGGGCGAATGAGCAGTTCTTC | CSVGGDRANEQFF
TRBJ2-7 | NA | TRBV4-1 | NA | TGCGCCAGCAGCCAAGGCCAGGGCCCAACCTTCTCCTACGAGCAGTACTTC | CASSQGQGPTFSYEQYF
TRBJ2-1 | NA | TRBV13 | NA | TGTGCCAGCAGCCTACAGGGTCATGAGCAGTTCTTC | CASSLQGHEQFF